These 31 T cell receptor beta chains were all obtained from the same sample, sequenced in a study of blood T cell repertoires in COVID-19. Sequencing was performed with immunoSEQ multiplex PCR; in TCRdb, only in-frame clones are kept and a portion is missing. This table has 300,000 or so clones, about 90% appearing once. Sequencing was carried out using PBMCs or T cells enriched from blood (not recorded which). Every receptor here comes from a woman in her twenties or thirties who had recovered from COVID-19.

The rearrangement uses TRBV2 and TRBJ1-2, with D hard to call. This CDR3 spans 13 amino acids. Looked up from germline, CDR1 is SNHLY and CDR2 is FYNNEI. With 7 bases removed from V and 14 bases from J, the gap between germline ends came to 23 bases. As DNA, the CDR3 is TGTGCCAGCATTCGGAGGGCAGCAGGCCTGGAGACCTTC. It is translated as CASIRRAAGLETF.

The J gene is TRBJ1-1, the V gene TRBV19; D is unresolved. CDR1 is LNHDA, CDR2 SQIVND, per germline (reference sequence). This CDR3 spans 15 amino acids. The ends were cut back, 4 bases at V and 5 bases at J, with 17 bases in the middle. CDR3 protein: CASSTGRGFLTEAFF. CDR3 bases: TGTGCCAGTAGTACAGGACGGGGATTTTTGACTGAAGCTTTCTTT.

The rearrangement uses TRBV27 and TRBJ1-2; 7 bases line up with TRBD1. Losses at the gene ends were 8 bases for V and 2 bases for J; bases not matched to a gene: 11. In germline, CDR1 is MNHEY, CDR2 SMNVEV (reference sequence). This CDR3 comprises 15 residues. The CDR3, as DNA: TGTGCCAGCGCGGGAGGGGGCGCAACCAACTATGGCTACACCTTC. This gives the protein CASAGGGATNYGYTF.

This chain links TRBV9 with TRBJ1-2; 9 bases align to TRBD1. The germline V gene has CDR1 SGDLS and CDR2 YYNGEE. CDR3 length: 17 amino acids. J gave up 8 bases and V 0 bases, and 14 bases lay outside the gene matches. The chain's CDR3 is CASSVAIGGQGTSGYTF. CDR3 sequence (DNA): TGTGCCAGCAGCGTAGCCATCGGGGGACAGGGTACTAGCGGCTACACCTTC. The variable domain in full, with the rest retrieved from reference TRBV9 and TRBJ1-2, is DSGVTQTPKHLITATGQRVTLRCSPRSGDLSVYWYQQSLDQGLQFLIQYYNGEERAKGNILERFSAQQFPDLHSELNLSSLELGDSALYFCASSVAIGGQGTSGYTFGSGTRLTVV.

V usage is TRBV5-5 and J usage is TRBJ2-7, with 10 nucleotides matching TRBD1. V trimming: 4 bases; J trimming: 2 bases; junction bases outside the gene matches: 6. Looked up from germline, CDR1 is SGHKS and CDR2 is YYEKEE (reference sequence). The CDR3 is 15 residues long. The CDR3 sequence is CASSHYGQGAYEQYF. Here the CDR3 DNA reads TGTGCCAGCAGCCACTATGGACAGGGGGCCTACGAGCAGTACTTC.

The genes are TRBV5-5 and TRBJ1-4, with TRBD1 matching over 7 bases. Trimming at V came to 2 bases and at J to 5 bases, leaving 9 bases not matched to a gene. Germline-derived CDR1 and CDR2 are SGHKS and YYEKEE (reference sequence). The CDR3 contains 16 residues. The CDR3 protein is CASSFGQAMLNEKLFF. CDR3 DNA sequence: TGTGCCAGCAGCTTCGGACAGGCTATGCTAAATGAAAAACTGTTTTTT.

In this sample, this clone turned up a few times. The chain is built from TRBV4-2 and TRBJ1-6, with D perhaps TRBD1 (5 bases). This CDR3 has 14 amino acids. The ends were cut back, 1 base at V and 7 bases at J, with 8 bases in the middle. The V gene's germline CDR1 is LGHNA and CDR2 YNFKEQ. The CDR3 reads CASSQGDRNSPLHF. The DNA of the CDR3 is TGTGCCAGCAGCCAAGGAGACAGAAATTCACCCCTCCACTTT.

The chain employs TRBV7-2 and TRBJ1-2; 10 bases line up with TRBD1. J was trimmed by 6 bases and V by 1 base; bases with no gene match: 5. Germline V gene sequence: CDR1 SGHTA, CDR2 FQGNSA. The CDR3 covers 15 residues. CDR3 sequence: CASSLGAGTGDGYTF. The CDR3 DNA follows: TGTGCCAGCAGCTTAGGCGCGGGGACAGGGGATGGCTACACCTTC.

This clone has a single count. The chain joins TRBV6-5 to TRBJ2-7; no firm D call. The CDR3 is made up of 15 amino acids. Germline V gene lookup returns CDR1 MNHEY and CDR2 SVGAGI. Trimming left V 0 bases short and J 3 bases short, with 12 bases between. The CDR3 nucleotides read TGTGCCAGCAGTTACTCGAATCCGGGTCACTACGAGCAGTACTTC. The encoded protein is CASSYSNPGHYEQYF.

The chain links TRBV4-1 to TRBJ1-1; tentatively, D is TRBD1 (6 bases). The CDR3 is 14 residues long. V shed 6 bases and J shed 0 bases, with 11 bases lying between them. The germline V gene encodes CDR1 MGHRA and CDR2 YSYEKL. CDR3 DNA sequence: TGCGCCAGCAGACTAGGACAGATGAACACTGAAGCTTTCTTT. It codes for CASRLGQMNTEAFF.

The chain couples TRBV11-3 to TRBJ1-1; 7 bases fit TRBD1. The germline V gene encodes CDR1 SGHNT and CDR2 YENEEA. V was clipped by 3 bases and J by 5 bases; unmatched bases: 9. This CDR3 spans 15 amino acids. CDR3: CASSLGRQGETEAFF. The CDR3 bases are TGTGCCAGCAGCTTGGGGCGTCAGGGGGAGACTGAAGCTTTCTTT.

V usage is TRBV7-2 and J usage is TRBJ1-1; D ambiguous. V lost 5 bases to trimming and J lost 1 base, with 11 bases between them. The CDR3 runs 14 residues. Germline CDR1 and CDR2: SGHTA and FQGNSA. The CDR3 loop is CASSGRESNTEAFF. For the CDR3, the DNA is TGTGCCAGCAGCGGACGGGAGTCGAACACTGAAGCTTTCTTT.

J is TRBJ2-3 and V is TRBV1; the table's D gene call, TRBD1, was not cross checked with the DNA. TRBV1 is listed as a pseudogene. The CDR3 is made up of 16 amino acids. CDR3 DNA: TGCACCAGCAGCCAGGGCCCGGGACAGGGTACAGATACGCAGTATTTT. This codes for CTSSQGPGQGTDTQYF.

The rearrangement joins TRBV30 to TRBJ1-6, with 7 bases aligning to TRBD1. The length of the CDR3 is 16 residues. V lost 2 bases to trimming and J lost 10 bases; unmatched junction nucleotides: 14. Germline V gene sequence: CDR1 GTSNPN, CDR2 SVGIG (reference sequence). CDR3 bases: TGTGCCTGGAGTAAGCGGGCAGGGGGAAGTATGTCACCCCTCCACTTT. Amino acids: CAWSKRAGGSMSPLHF.

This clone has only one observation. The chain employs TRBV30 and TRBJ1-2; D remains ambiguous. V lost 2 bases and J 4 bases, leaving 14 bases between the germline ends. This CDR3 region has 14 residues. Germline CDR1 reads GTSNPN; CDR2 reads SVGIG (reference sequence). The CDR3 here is CAWSLAVDLYGYTF. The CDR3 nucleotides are TGTGCCTGGAGTTTAGCCGTAGACCTCTATGGCTACACCTTC.

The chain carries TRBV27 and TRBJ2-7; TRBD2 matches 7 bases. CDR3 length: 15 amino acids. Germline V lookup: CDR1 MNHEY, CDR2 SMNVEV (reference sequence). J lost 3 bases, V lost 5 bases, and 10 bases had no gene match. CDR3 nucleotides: TGTGCCAGCAGTAGCCTTACGGGGGGTTACTACGAGCAGTACTTC. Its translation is CASSSLTGGYYEQYF.

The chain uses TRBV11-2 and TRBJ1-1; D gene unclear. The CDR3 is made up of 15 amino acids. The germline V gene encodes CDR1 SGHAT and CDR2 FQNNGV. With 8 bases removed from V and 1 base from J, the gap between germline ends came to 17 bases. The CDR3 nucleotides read TGTGCCAGCCGAACGACGGGCGCGGGGAACACTGAAGCTTTCTTT. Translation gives CASRTTGAGNTEAFF.

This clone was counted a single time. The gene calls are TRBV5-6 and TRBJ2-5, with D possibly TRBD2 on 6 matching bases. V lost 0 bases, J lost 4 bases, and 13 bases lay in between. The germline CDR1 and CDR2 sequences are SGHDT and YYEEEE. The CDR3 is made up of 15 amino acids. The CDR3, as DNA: TGTGCCAGCAGCTTGGACCGGGGGTGGGGAGAGACCCAGTACTTC. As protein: CASSLDRGWGETQYF.

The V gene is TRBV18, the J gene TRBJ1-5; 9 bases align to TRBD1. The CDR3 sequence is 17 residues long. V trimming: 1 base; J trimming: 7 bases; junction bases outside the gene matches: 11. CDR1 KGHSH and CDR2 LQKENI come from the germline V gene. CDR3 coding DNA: TGTGCCAGCTCACCACTTCCGGGACAGGGATTGTTGCAGCCCCAGCATTTT. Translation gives CASSPLPGQGLLQPQHF.

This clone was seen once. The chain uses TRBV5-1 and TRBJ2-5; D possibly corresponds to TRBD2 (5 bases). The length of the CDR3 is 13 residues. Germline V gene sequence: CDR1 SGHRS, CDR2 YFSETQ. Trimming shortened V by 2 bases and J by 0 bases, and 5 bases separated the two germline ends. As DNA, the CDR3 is TGCGCCAGCAGCTTCGGGGACCAAGAGACCCAGTACTTC. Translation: CASSFGDQETQYF.

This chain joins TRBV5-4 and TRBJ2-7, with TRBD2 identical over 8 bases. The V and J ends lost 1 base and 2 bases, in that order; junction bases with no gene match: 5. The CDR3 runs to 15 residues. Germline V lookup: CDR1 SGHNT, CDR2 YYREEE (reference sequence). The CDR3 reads CASSLLAGTPYEQYF. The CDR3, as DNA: TGTGCCAGCAGCTTGTTAGCGGGGACACCCTACGAGCAGTACTTC.

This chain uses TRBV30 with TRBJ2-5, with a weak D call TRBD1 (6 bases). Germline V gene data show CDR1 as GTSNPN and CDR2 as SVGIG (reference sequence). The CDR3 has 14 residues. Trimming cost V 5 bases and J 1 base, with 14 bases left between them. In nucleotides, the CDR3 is TGTGCCTGGGCGATGGGACAACGCCAAGAGACCCAGTACTTC. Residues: CAWAMGQRQETQYF.

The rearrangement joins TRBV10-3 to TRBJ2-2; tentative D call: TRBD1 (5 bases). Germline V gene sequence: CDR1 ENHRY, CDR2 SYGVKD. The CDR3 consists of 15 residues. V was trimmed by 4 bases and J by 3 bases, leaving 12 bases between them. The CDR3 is CAISAAQGYTGELFF. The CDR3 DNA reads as TGTGCCATCAGTGCGGCTCAGGGCTACACCGGGGAGCTGTTTTTT.

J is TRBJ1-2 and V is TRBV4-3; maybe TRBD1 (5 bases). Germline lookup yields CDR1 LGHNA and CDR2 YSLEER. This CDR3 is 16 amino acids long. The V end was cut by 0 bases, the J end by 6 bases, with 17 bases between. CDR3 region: CASSQEQVSYLDGYTF. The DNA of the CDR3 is TGCGCCAGCAGCCAAGAACAGGTTTCCTATCTGGATGGCTACACCTTC.

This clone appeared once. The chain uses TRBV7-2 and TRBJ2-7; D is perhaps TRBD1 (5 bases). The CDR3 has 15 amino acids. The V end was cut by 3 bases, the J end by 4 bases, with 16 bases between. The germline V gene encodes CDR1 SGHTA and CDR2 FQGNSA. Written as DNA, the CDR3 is TGTGCCAGCAGCTTGATGGGGCCCGGTGGGTACGAGCAGTACTTC. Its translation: CASSLMGPGGYEQYF.

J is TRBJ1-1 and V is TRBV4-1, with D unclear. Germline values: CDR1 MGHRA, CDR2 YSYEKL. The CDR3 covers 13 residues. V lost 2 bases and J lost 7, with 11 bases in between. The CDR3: CASSQTDRLEAFF. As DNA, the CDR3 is TGCGCCAGCAGCCAAACTGATCGCCTTGAAGCTTTCTTT.

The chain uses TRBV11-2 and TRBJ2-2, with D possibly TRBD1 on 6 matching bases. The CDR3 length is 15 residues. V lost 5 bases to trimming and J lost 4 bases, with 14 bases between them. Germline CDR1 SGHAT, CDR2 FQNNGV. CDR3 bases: TGTGCCAGCAGCCTTGACAGGAGGAGCACCGGGGAGCTGTTTTTT. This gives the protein CASSLDRRSTGELFF. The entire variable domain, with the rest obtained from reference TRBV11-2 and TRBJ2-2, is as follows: EAGVAQSPRYKIIEKRQSVAFWCNPISGHATLYWYQQILGQGPKLLIQFQNNGVVDDSQLPKDRFSAERLKGVDSTLKIQPAKLEDSAVYLCASSLDRRSTGELFFGEGSRLTVL.

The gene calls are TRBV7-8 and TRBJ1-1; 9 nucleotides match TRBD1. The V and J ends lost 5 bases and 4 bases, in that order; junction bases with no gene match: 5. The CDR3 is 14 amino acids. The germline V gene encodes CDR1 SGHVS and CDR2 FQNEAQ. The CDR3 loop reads CASSEGQGVTEAFF. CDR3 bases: TGTGCCAGCAGCGAGGGACAGGGAGTCACTGAAGCTTTCTTT.

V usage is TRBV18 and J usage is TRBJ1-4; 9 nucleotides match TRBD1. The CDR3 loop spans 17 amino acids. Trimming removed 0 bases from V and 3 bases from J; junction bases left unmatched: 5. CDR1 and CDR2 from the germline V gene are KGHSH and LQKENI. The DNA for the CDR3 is TGTGCCAGCTCACCACCGGGACAGGGATCTCCTAATGAAAAACTGTTTTTT. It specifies CASSPPGQGSPNEKLFF.

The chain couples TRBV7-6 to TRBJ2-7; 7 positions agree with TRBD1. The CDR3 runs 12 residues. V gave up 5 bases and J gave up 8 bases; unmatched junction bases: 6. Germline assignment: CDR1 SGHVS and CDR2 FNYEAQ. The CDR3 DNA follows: TGTGCCAGCAGCGCCGGGACAGATAAGCAGTACTTC. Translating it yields CASSAGTDKQYF.

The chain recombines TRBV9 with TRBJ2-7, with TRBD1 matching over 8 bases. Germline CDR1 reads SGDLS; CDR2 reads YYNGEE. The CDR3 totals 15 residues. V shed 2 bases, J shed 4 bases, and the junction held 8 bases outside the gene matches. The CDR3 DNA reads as TGTGCCAGCAGCGTTGGGACAGGCCGCGGATACGAGCAGTACTTC. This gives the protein CASSVGTGRGYEQYF. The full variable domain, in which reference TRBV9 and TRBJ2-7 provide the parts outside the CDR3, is DSGVTQTPKHLITATGQRVTLRCSPRSGDLSVYWYQQSLDQGLQFLIQYYNGEERAKGNILERFSAQQFPDLHSELNLSSLELGDSALYFCASSVGTGRGYEQYFGPGTRLTVT.